This T cell receptor (beta chain) was recorded in a study of T cell changes during pregnancy in multiple sclerosis (dated by TCRdb to the late 2010s). As for the study more broadly: In women with multiple sclerosis, the researchers looked at how the T cell repertoire shifted as pregnancy progressed.

The library was generated by the immunoSEQ multiplex PCR assay. Imported from immuneACCESS, the table was reduced by TCRdb to in-frame sequences with V and J called. These copies leave out some clones; in studies compared against another copy, an unresolved V gene accounts for under half, and the cause of the remainder is not known. The sample records about 43,000 clones, approximately 91% of which are singletons. Of the sample, roughly 1.5% is held by the ten largest clones. Reading the germline V gene gives CDR1 ENHRY and CDR2 SYGVKD. The CDR3 holds 14 amino acids from the cysteine to the phenylalanine. Only the CDR3 portion is preserved as DNA: 42 bases, with reading frame beginning at the first base. Trimming takes 4 bases from V and 2 bases from J, and the germline ends sit 9 bases apart. A remark on this clone: No antigen is known for it. The sample holds no much larger clone one base away, and base qualities are not on file.

This TCR was recovered from a female donor with multiple sclerosis, enrolled in a pregnancy study. What was sequenced was PBMCs (not recorded whether the cells were cultured). Rearrangement joined TRBV10-3 to TRBJ1-3, with the D gene uncertain. The CDR3 loop reads CAISVQGPGNTIYF. The DNA sequence follows: TGTGCCATCAGTGTTCAAGGGCCTGGAAACACCATATATTTT.